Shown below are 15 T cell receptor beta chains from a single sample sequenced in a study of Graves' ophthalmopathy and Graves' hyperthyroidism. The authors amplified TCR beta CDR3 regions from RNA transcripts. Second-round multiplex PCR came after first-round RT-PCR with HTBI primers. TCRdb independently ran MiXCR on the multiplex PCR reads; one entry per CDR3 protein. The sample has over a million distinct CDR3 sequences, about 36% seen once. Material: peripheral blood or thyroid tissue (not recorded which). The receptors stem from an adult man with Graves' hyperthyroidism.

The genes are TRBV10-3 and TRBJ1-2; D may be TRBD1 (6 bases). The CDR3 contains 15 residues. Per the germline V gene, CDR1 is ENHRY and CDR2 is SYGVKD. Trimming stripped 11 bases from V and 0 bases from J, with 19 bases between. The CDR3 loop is CAGSYSTGANYGYTF. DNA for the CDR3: TGTGCCGGCAGTTACTCGACAGGAGCTAACTATGGCTACACCTTC.

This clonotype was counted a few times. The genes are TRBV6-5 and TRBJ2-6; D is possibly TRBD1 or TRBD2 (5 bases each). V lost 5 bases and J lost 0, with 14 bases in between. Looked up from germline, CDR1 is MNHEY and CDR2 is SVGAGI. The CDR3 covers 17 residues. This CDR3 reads CASSDGAWGSGANVLTF. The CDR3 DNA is TGTGCCAGCAGTGACGGGGCTTGGGGCTCTGGGGCCAACGTCCTGACTTTC.

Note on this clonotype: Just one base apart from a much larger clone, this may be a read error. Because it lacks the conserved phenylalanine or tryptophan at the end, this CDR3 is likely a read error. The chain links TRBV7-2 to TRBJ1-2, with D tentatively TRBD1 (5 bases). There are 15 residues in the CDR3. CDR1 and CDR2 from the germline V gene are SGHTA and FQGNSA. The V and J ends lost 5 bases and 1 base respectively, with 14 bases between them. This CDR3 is CASSARQTVNYGYTV. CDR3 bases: TGTGCCAGCAGCGCCCGACAGACAGTTAACTATGGCTACACCGTC.

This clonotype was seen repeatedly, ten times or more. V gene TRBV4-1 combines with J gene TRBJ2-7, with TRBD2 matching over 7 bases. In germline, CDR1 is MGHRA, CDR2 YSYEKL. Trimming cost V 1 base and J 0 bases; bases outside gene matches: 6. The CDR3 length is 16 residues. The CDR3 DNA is TGCGCCAGCAGCCAAGGGCAGGGAGGGAGCTCCTACGAGCAGTACTTC. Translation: CASSQGQGGSSYEQYF.

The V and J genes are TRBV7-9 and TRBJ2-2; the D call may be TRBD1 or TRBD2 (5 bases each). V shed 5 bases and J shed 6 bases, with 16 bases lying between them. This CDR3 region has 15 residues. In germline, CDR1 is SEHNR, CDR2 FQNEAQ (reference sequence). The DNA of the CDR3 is TGTGCCAGCAGCGCCGGGACCCGGCTCCCCGGGGAGCTGTTTTTT. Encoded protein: CASSAGTRLPGELFF.

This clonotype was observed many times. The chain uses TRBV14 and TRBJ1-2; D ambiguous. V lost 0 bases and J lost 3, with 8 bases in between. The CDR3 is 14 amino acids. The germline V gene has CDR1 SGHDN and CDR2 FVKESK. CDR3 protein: CASSQDSPYYGYTF. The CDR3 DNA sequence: TGTGCCAGCAGCCAAGATTCCCCTTACTATGGCTACACCTTC.

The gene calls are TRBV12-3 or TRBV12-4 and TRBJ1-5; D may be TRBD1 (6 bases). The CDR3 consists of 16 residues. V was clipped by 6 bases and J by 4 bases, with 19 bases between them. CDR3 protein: CASSAGPTGGNQPQHF. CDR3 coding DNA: TGTGCCAGCAGCGCCGGACCGACAGGTGGGAATCAGCCCCAGCATTTT.

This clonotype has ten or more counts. DNA of the CDR3: TGTGCCAGCAGCTTAGGCAGGGGCCCTTACACTGAAGCTTTCTTT. This translates into CASSLGRGPYTEAFF. The chain links TRBV11-2 to TRBJ1-1, with D possibly being TRBD1 (6 bases). The CDR3 length is 15 residues. Looked up from germline, CDR1 is SGHAT and CDR2 is FQNNGV. The V end was cut by 1 base, the J end by 3 bases, with 12 bases between.

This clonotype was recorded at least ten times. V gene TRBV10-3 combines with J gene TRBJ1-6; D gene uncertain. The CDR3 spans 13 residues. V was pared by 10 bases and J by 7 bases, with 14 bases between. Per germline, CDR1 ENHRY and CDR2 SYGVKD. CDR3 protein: CASSRGENSPLHF. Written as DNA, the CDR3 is TGTGCCAGCAGCCGCGGGGAGAATTCACCCCTCCACTTT.

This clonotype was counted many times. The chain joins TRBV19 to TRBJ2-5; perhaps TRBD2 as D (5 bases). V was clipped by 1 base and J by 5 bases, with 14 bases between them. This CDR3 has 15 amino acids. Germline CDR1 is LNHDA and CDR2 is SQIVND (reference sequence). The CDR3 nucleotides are TGTGCCAGTAGTATAGTTGGCTCGGGGAAGGAGACCCAGTACTTC. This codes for CASSIVGSGKETQYF.

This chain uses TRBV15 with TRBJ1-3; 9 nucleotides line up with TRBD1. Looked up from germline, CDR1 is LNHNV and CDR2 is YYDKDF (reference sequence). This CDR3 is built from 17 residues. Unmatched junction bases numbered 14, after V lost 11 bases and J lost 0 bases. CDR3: CARPGQGASISGNTIYF. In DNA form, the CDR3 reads TGTGCCCGACCGGGACAGGGCGCCTCGATCTCTGGAAACACCATATATTTT.

CDR3: CAWTVGSGEQETQYF. CDR3 sequence (DNA): TGTGCCTGGACCGTAGGGTCAGGGGAACAAGAGACCCAGTACTTC. The chain carries TRBV30 and TRBJ2-5, with a weak D call TRBD1 (6 bases). This CDR3 comprises 15 residues. Looked up from germline, CDR1 is GTSNPN and CDR2 is SVGIG (reference sequence). Trimming took off 4 bases at V and 2 bases at J, with 17 bases between the two ends.

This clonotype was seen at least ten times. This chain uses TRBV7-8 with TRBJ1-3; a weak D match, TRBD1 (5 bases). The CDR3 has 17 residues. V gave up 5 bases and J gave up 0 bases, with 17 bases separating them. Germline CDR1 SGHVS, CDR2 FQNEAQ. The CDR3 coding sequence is TGTGCCAGCAGCCACGGGAGACAGCCGCTCTCTGGAAACACCATATATTTT. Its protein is CASSHGRQPLSGNTIYF.

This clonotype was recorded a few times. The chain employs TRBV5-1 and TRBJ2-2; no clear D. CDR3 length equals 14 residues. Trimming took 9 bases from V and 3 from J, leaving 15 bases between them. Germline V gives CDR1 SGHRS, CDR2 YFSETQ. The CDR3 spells CANQWGPDTGELFF. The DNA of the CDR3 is TGCGCCAACCAGTGGGGTCCCGACACCGGGGAGCTGTTTTTT. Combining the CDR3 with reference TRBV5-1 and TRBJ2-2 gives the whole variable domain KAGVTQTPRYLIKTRGQQVTLSCSPISGHRSVSWYQQTPGQGLQFLFEYFSETQRNKGNFPGRFSGRQFSNSRSEMNVSTLELGDSALYLCANQWGPDTGELFFGEGSRLTVL.

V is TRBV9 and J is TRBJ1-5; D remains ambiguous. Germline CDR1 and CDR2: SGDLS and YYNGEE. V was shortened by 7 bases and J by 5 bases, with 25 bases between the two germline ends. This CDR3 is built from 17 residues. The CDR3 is CASSQGSDKGPDQPQHF. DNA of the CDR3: TGTGCCAGCTCACAAGGCAGCGACAAGGGCCCCGATCAGCCCCAGCATTTT.